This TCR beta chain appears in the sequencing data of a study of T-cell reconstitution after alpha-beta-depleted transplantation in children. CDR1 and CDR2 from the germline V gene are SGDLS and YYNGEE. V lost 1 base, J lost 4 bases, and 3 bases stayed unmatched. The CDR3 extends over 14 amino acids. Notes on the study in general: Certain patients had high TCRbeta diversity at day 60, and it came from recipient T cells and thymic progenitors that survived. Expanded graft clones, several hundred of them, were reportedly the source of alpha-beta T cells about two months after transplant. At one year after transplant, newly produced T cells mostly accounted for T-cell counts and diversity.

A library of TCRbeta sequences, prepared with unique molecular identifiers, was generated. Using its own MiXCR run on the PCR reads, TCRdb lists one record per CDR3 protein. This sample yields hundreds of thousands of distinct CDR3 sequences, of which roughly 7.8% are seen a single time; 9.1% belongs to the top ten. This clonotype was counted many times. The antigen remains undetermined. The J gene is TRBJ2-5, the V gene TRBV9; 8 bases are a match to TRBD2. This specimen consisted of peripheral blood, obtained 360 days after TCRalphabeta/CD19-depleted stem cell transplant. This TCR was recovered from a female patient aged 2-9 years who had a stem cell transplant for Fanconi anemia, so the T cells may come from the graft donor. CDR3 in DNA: TGTGCCAGCAGCGTACCTGGACTAGCAGAGACCCAGTACTTC. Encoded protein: CASSVPGLAETQYF.